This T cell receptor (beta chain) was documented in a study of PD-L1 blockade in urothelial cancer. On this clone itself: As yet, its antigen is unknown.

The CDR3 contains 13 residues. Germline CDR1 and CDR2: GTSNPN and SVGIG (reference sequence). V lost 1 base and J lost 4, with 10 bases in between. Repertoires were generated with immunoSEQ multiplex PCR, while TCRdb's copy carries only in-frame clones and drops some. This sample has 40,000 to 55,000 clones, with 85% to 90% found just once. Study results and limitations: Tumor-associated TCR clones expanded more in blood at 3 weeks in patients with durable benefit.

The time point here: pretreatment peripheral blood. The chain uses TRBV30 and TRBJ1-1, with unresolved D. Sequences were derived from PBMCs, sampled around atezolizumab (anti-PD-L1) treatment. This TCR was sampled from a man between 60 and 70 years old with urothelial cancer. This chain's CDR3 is CAWSAFEGTEAFF. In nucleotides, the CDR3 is TGTGCCTGGAGTGCCTTTGAGGGCACTGAAGCTTTCTTT.